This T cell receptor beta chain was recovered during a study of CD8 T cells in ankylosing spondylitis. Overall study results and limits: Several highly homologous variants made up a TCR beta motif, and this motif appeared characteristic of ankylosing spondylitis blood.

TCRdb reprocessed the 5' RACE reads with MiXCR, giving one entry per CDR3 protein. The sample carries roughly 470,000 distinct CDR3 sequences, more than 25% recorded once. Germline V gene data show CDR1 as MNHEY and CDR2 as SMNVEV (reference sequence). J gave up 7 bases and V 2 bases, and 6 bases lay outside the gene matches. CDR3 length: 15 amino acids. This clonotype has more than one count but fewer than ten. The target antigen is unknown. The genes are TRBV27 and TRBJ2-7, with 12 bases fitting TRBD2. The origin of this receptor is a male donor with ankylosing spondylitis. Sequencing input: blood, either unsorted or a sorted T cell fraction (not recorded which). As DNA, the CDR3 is TGTGCCAGCAGTTTAAGACTAGCGGGAGACCTAGAGCAGTACTTC. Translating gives CASSLRLAGDLEQYF.